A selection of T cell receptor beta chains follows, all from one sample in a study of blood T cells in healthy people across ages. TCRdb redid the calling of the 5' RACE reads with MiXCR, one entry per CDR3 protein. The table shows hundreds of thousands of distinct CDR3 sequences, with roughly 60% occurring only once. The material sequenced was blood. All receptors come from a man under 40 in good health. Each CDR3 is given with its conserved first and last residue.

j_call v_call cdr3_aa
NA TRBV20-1 CSADRLAGPLGETQYF
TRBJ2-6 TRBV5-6 CASSLTGGPGANVLTF
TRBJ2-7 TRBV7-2 CASSSWTSGGEQYF
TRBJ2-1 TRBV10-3 CAISDSLSGSNEQFF
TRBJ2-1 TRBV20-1 CSANGRAGVNEQFF
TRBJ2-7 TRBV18 CASSPPVGYEQYF
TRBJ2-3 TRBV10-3 CAIRISGENTDTQYF
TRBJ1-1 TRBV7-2 CASRLGYTEAFF
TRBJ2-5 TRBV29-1 CSASDILGETQYF
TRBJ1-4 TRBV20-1 CSASGQAESEKLFF
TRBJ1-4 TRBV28 CASSTDRESGEKLFF
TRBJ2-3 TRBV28 CASSAVRSTDTQYF
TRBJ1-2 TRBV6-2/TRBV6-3 CASSSSALYGYTF
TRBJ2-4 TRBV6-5 CASSNTREEAAKNIQYF
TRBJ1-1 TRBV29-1 CSVESGLTEAFF
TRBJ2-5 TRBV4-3 CASSQETAKETQYF